The 27 T cell receptor beta chains presented below share a single source sample, sequenced in a study of T cells in tuberculosis. Repertoires were generated with immunoSEQ multiplex PCR, while TCRdb's copy carries only in-frame clones and drops some. There are around 30,000 clones in the sample; about 82% occur only once, and 4.5% to 6.5% lies in the top ten. Time point reported: new active TB diagnosis, blood taken before or within 7 days of starting treatment. Sequenced material: PBMCs, taken at tuberculosis diagnosis. Source of these receptors: an adult with tuberculosis.

The rearrangement uses TRBV11-3 and TRBJ2-3; D possibly corresponds to TRBD2 (5 bases). The germline gives CDR1 SGHNT, CDR2 YENEEA. The CDR3 is 17 residues long. V was trimmed by 5 bases and J by 0 bases, leaving 18 bases between them. CDR3 nucleotides: TGTGCCAGCAGCCCCCGCGGCGCGGGCCCTAGCACAGATACGCAGTATTTT. Its translation is CASSPRGAGPSTDTQYF.

V is TRBV27 and J is TRBJ2-7; tentatively, D is TRBD1 (5 bases). V was trimmed by 2 bases and J by 4 bases, leaving 15 bases between them. CDR1 MNHEY and CDR2 SMNVEV come from the germline V gene (reference sequence). The length of the CDR3 is 15 residues. The CDR3 coding sequence is TGTGCCAGCAGTTTACAGGGAACAGCCCAATACGAGCAGTACTTC. This gives the protein CASSLQGTAQYEQYF.

The J gene is TRBJ1-2, the V gene TRBV2; D is uncertain. Germline V gene lookup returns CDR1 SNHLY and CDR2 FYNNEI. This CDR3 comprises 15 residues. Trimming shortened V by 2 bases and J by 2 bases, and 12 bases separated the two germline ends. CDR3 residues: CASSETGGGNYGYTF. In nucleotides, the CDR3 is TGTGCCAGCAGTGAAACCGGTGGAGGGAACTATGGCTACACCTTC.

This chain links TRBV4-1 with TRBJ2-5; TRBD1 agrees at 10 bases. CDR1 and CDR2 from the germline V gene are MGHRA and YSYEKL. The CDR3 is 15 residues long. Trimming removed 4 bases from V and 4 bases from J; junction bases left unmatched: 6. The CDR3 here is CASSRPGQGLETQYF. The CDR3 coding sequence is TGCGCCAGCAGCCGCCCGGGACAGGGGTTAGAGACCCAGTACTTC.

J is TRBJ2-1 and V is TRBV30, with a tentative D call TRBD2 (5 bases). The CDR3 extends over 13 amino acids. Germline V CDR1 and CDR2: GTSNPN, SVGIG (reference sequence). Trimming took off 2 bases at V and 5 bases at J, with 10 bases between the two ends. CDR3 coding DNA: TGTGCCTGGAGTTGGAGGCGGGACAATGAGCAGTTCTTC. Its translation is CAWSWRRDNEQFF.

This rearrangement joins TRBV5-1 to TRBJ1-6; the D gene is possibly TRBD1 (5 bases). Germline loops: CDR1 SGHRS, CDR2 YFSETQ. The germline V and J ends were trimmed by 0 bases and 10 bases, with 14 bases remaining between them. This CDR3 comprises 15 residues. The CDR3 loop reads CASSLAGDFGSPLHF. Written as DNA, the CDR3 is TGCGCCAGCAGCTTGGCGGGGGACTTCGGGTCACCCCTCCACTTT.

The chain joins TRBV30 to TRBJ1-2; 10 nucleotides agree with TRBD1. CDR1 and CDR2 (germline): GTSNPN, SVGIG (reference sequence). The CDR3 length is 16 residues. With 2 bases clipped from V and 4 bases from J, the junction kept 10 bases outside the gene matches. CDR3 protein: CAWSLPGQGSGYGYTF. DNA of the CDR3: TGTGCCTGGAGTCTACCGGGACAGGGGTCGGGCTATGGCTACACCTTC.

The J gene is TRBJ2-3, the V gene TRBV7-2; 12 bases align to TRBD2. V shed 1 base and J 3 bases; nucleotides not matched to a gene: 5. This CDR3 is built from 17 residues. The germline V gene encodes CDR1 SGHTA and CDR2 FQGNSA. This CDR3 is CASSLGLAGAGTDTQYF. The CDR3 DNA reads as TGTGCCAGCAGCTTAGGACTAGCGGGGGCGGGGACAGATACGCAGTATTTT.

The chain recombines TRBV11-2 with TRBJ2-7; perhaps TRBD1 as D (6 bases). The V and J ends lost 5 bases and 3 bases respectively, with 23 bases between them. Germline assignment: CDR1 SGHAT and CDR2 FQNNGV. The CDR3 sequence is 17 residues long. The CDR3 loop is CASSPINRVGPFYEQYF. The CDR3 DNA is TGTGCCAGCAGCCCCATAAACAGGGTCGGACCTTTCTACGAGCAGTACTTC.

This chain connects TRBV5-1 to TRBJ1-2; D is undetermined. The CDR3 covers 14 residues. The ends were cut back, 4 bases at V and 4 bases at J, with 14 bases in the middle. Per germline, CDR1 SGHRS and CDR2 YFSETQ. CDR3 DNA sequence: TGCGCCAGCAGCGCTGAGGAGCAAGTCTATGGCTACACCTTC. Amino acid sequence: CASSAEEQVYGYTF.

The chain employs TRBV7-9 and TRBJ1-4; 10 nucleotides line up with TRBD1. Germline CDR1 reads SEHNR; CDR2 reads FQNEAQ (reference sequence). Trimming at V came to 1 base and at J to 4 bases, leaving 6 bases not matched to a gene. The CDR3 length is 17 residues. DNA for the CDR3: TGTGCCAGCAGCTTAGAGGGACAGGGGATTGTTAATGAAAAACTGTTTTTT. Its protein product is CASSLEGQGIVNEKLFF.

The chain joins TRBV19 to TRBJ1-4, with 7 nucleotides matching TRBD1. Germline values: CDR1 LNHDA, CDR2 SQIVND (reference sequence). CDR3 length equals 13 residues. J lost 8 bases, V lost 4 bases, and 4 bases had no gene match. The CDR3 region has the DNA TGTGCCAGTAGTAACCAGGGGGTAGAAAAACTGTTTTTT. Protein sequence: CASSNQGVEKLFF. Based on the CDR3 plus reference TRBV19 and TRBJ1-4, the full variable domain is DGGITQSPKYLFRKEGQNVTLSCEQNLNHDAMYWYRQDPGQGLRLIYYSQIVNDFQKGDIAEGYSVSREKKESFPLTVTSAQKNPTAFYLCASSNQGVEKLFFGSGTQLSVL.

This rearrangement joins TRBV19 to TRBJ2-3; the match to TRBD2 covers 8 bases. The V segment lost 5 bases and the J segment 0 bases; nucleotides outside the gene matches: 7. The CDR3 has 16 residues. Looked up from germline, CDR1 is LNHDA and CDR2 is SQIVND (reference sequence). Here the CDR3 reads CASSPSGGVSTDTQYF. The CDR3 DNA reads TGTGCCAGTAGTCCTTCGGGGGGGGTGAGCACAGATACGCAGTATTTT.

This clone was counted only a few times. This chain connects TRBV15 to TRBJ1-4, with D possibly being TRBD1 (6 bases). Trimming stripped 0 bases from V and 5 bases from J, with 7 bases between. Germline V gene lookup returns CDR1 LNHNV and CDR2 YYDKDF (reference sequence). The CDR3 is made up of 14 amino acids. In nucleotides, the CDR3 is TGTGCCACCAGCAGAGATAGGGGGAATGAAAAACTGTTTTTT. This translates into CATSRDRGNEKLFF.

This clone was seen only once. V is TRBV7-9 and J is TRBJ2-1; D perhaps matches TRBD2 (5 bases). V lost 1 base, J lost 2 bases, and 12 bases lay in between. This CDR3 contains 16 residues. Germline V gene sequence: CDR1 SEHNR, CDR2 FQNEAQ (reference sequence). Here the CDR3 DNA reads TGTGCCAGCAGCTTAGATCGGGCGGGCCCCTACAATGAGCAGTTCTTC. This codes for CASSLDRAGPYNEQFF.

V is TRBV27 and J is TRBJ1-5; perhaps TRBD1 as D (5 bases). The V end was cut by 4 bases, the J end by 6 bases, with 13 bases between. The CDR3 contains 14 residues. Per the germline V gene, CDR1 is MNHEY and CDR2 is SMNVEV (reference sequence). The CDR3 region is CASSYRQGAQPQHF. In DNA form, the CDR3 reads TGTGCCAGCAGTTATCGGCAGGGTGCTCAGCCCCAGCATTTT.

The V and J genes are TRBV11-2 and TRBJ2-7; possibly TRBD2 for D (6 bases). Germline assignment: CDR1 SGHAT and CDR2 FQNNGV. CDR3 length: 19 residues. Trimming pared 4 bases from V and 0 bases from J, leaving 25 bases between. CDR3 bases: TGTGCCAGCAGCTCTATTAGGGCCCGGGCGGGGTTCCGCTCCTACGAGCAGTACTTC. Translated, it gives CASSSIRARAGFRSYEQYF.

The V and J genes are TRBV5-1 and TRBJ2-2, with D possibly being TRBD1 (5 bases). The CDR3 is 13 residues long. V dropped 5 bases and J dropped 4 bases, with 9 bases sitting between them. The germline V gene encodes CDR1 SGHRS and CDR2 YFSETQ. CDR3 nucleotides: TGCGCCAGCAGTTATCAGGGCACCGGGGAGCTGTTTTTT. Amino acids: CASSYQGTGELFF.

This clone was seen only once. The V and J genes are TRBV6-4 and TRBJ2-3; D may be TRBD1 (5 bases). From germline, CDR1 is MRHNA and CDR2 SNTAGT. Trimming pared 6 bases from V and 3 bases from J, leaving 10 bases between. CDR3 length: 13 residues. Written as DNA, the CDR3 is TGTGCCAGCAGCCAGACAGAAACAGATACGCAGTATTTT. Translating it yields CASSQTETDTQYF.

The CDR3: CASRSRGQTSYEQYF. The DNA of the CDR3 is TGTGCCAGCCGCTCAAGGGGACAAACATCCTACGAGCAGTACTTC. This rearrangement joins TRBV27 to TRBJ2-7; weak D call: TRBD1 (6 bases). Germline CDR1 MNHEY, CDR2 SMNVEV (reference sequence). This CDR3 spans 15 amino acids. Trimming left V 8 bases short and J 1 base short, with 18 bases between.

This chain joins TRBV6-5 and TRBJ1-1; D unresolved. V was clipped by 6 bases and J by 1 base, with 9 bases between them. The germline CDR1 and CDR2 sequences are MNHEY and SVGAGI. CDR3 size: 13 residues. In nucleotides, the CDR3 is TGTGCCAGCAGACACCGACAGAACACTGAAGCTTTCTTT. Translation gives CASRHRQNTEAFF.

The chain carries TRBV6-1 and TRBJ1-2, with D perhaps matching TRBD1 (6 bases). This CDR3 has 12 amino acids. V was trimmed by 9 bases and J by 3 bases, leaving 11 bases between them. Germline CDR1 and CDR2: MNHNS and SASEGT. This CDR3 is CASYRAYYGYTF. CDR3 in DNA: TGTGCCAGTTACAGGGCCTACTATGGCTACACCTTC.

The V call is TRBV14, the J call TRBJ2-7; 7 bases align to TRBD1. This CDR3 has 14 residues. The junction had 5 bases not matched to a gene; V was cut back by 6 bases and J by 0 bases. The germline gives CDR1 SGHDN, CDR2 FVKESK. The CDR3 region is CASSPGTASYEQYF. DNA of the CDR3: TGTGCCAGCAGTCCCGGGACAGCCTCCTACGAGCAGTACTTC.

The chain employs TRBV21-1 and TRBJ1-1; the D segment call TRBD1 is taken from the table without a DNA check. TRBV21-1 constitutes a pseudogene. The CDR3 runs to 15 residues. CDR3 bases: TGTGCCAGCAGCTTCTCAAACGAGGGCAGGGGGCACGCTTTCTTT. Amino acid sequence: CASSFSNEGRGHAFF.

V and J are TRBV18 and TRBJ1-3, with D hard to call. The CDR3 covers 14 residues. V lost 3 bases, J lost 1 base, and 7 bases lay in between. Per germline, CDR1 KGHSH and CDR2 LQKENI. Here the CDR3 reads CASSPSESGNTIYF. The CDR3 DNA reads TGTGCCAGCTCACCCTCGGAGTCTGGAAACACCATATATTTT.

The V call is TRBV5-1, the J call TRBJ1-1; 7 nucleotides match TRBD1. CDR3 length: 14 residues. With V trimmed by 3 bases and J by 1 base, 3 bases remained unmatched. Germline V CDR1 and CDR2: SGHRS, YFSETQ. The chain's CDR3 is CASSWNRGNTEAFF. The CDR3 nucleotides are TGCGCCAGCAGCTGGAACAGGGGGAACACTGAAGCTTTCTTT. The variable domain in full, with the rest retrieved from reference TRBV5-1 and TRBJ1-1, is KAGVTQTPRYLIKTRGQQVTLSCSPISGHRSVSWYQQTPGQGLQFLFEYFSETQRNKGNFPGRFSGRQFSNSRSEMNVSTLELGDSALYLCASSWNRGNTEAFFGQGTRLTVV.

The genes are TRBV2 and TRBJ1-1, with no clear D. The CDR3 runs 15 residues. V was trimmed by 6 bases and J by 5 bases, leaving 19 bases between them. In germline, CDR1 is SNHLY, CDR2 FYNNEI. CDR3 DNA: TGTGCCAGCAGAACCGACTCGGCCAAGTGGACTGAAGCTTTCTTT. Protein sequence: CASRTDSAKWTEAFF.